This is a list of T cell receptor beta chains from one sample in a study of cytomegalovirus exposure and HLA in healthy donors. The method was immunoSEQ multiplex PCR; TCRdb's version includes in-frame clones alone and lacks a portion of them. The sample includes fewer than 130,000 clones. Sequenced sample: PBMCs. The origin of the receptors is a man aged 45 to 65 in good health and CMV-seronegative. Each CDR3 is given with its conserved first and last residue. A D gene is named only where the DNA matches it firmly.

J | D | V | length | CDR3 | DNA
TRBJ2-5 | TRBD2 | TRBV5-1 | 13 | CASSGGGQETQYF | TGCGCCAGCAGCGGCGGGGGCCAAGAGACCCAGTACTTC
TRBJ2-7 | TRBD2 | TRBV27 | 15 | CASSLTSGIPYEQYF | TGTGCCAGCAGTCTGACTAGCGGGATCCCTTACGAGCAGTACTTC
TRBJ2-5 | . | TRBV10-3 | 15 | CAISDGRVAQETQYF | TGTGCCATCAGTGACGGTAGGGTAGCGCAAGAGACCCAGTACTTC
TRBJ2-2 | TRBD1 | TRBV27 | 16 | CASSLRDRANTGELFF | TGTGCCAGCAGTTTAAGGGACAGAGCGAACACCGGGGAGCTGTTTTTT
TRBJ2-7 | TRBD1 | TRBV5-6 | 14 | CASSYGDRAYEQYF | TGTGCCAGCAGCTACGGGGACAGAGCCTACGAGCAGTACTTC
TRBJ1-1 | . | TRBV5-4 | 13 | CASSPDINTEAFF | TGTGCCAGCAGCCCGGACATCAACACTGAAGCTTTCTTT
TRBJ2-1 | . | TRBV5-1 | 15 | CASSLAGSSYNEQFF | TGCGCCAGCAGCTTGGCGGGGAGCTCCTACAATGAGCAGTTCTTC
TRBJ1-2 | . | TRBV7-2 | 13 | CASSLDRHYGYTF | TGTGCCAGCAGCTTAGACAGGCACTATGGCTACACCTTC
TRBJ1-3 | . | TRBV4-3 | 14 | CASSQGQRGNTIYF | TGCGCCAGCAGCCAAGGGCAGCGTGGAAACACCATATATTTT
TRBJ2-4 | TRBD2 | TRBV5-1 | 16 | CASSLGGGATKNIQYF | TGCGCCAGCAGCTTGGGCGGGGGGGCCACCAAAAACATTCAGTACTTC
TRBJ2-1 | . | TRBV5-1 | 14 | CASTGAGNYNEQFF | TGCGCCAGCACCGGCGCGGGAAACTACAATGAGCAGTTCTTC
TRBJ2-7 | . | TRBV2 | 13 | CASSESRFHEQYF | TGTGCCAGCAGTGAGAGCCGTTTCCACGAGCAGTACTTC
TRBJ1-2 | . | TRBV7-9 | 15 | CASSYPPIDSYGYTF | TGTGCCAGCAGCTACCCCCCTATCGACAGCTATGGCTACACCTTC
TRBJ1-3 | TRBD1 | TRBV27 | 15 | CASRQGSYTGNTIYF | TGTGCCAGCAGACAGGGGAGCTATACTGGAAACACCATATATTTT
TRBJ2-1 | . | TRBV18 | 15 | CASSPSTVNDNEQFF | TGTGCCAGCTCACCAAGTACAGTTAATGACAATGAGCAGTTCTTC
TRBJ2-1 | TRBD1 | TRBV6-5 | 15 | CASSRPTGTFNEQFF | TGTGCCAGCAGCCGCCCGACAGGGACCTTCAATGAGCAGTTCTTC
TRBJ1-5 | TRBD1 | TRBV4-3 | 15 | CASSLNHRGTQPQHF | TGCGCCAGCAGCCTCAACCACAGGGGCACTCAGCCCCAGCATTTT
TRBJ2-5 | TRBD2 | TRBV19 | 15 | CASSPGLAEQETQYF | TGTGCCAGTAGCCCGGGACTAGCGGAGCAAGAGACCCAGTACTTC
TRBJ2-1 | TRBD2 | TRBV9 | 16 | CASSVAVTSGRDEQFF | TGTGCCAGCAGCGTAGCTGTGACTAGCGGGAGAGATGAGCAGTTCTTC
TRBJ1-4 | . | TRBV7-9 | 14 | CASSDAGTGEKLFF | TGTGCCAGCAGTGACGCGGGGACCGGGGAAAAACTGTTTTTT
TRBJ2-1 | TRBD2 | TRBV4-3 | 17 | CASSQEVGGWDVNEQFF | TGCGCCAGCAGCCAAGAGGTCGGGGGGTGGGATGTGAATGAGCAGTTCTTC
TRBJ1-5 | TRBD1 | TRBV12-5 | 17 | CASGLGQGASWNQPQHF | TGTGCTAGTGGCCTGGGACAGGGGGCTTCGTGGAATCAGCCCCAGCATTTT
TRBJ2-3 | TRBD2 | TRBV5-4 | 16 | CASSSRLAVGTDTQYF | TGTGCCAGCAGCTCAAGACTAGCGGTTGGAACAGATACGCAGTATTTT
TRBJ2-5 | TRBD2 | TRBV6-5 | 16 | CASSYSGTSGRETQYF | TGTGCCAGCAGTTATTCCGGGACTAGCGGGAGGGAGACCCAGTACTTC
TRBJ1-1 | . | TRBV7-8 | 16 | CASSLGGRGQGIPAFF | TGTGCCAGCAGCTTAGGGGGGAGGGGCCAGGGGATACCGGCTTTCTTT
TRBJ2-1 | . | TRBV5-1 | 15 | CASSFGQGIYNEQFF | TGCGCCAGCAGCTTTGGGCAGGGGATCTACAATGAGCAGTTCTTC
TRBJ2-2 | TRBD1 | TRBV7-9 | 16 | CASSFLTGGNTGELFF | TGTGCCAGCAGCTTCCTGACAGGGGGAAACACCGGGGAGCTGTTTTTT
TRBJ1-5 | TRBD1 | TRBV7-2 | 13 | CASSFQGDQPQHF | TGTGCCAGCAGCTTTCAGGGGGATCAGCCCCAGCATTTT
TRBJ1-5 | . | TRBV19 | 14 | CASSIQGSNQPQHF | TGTGCCAGTAGTATTCAGGGGAGCAATCAGCCCCAGCATTTT
TRBJ2-7 | TRBD2 | TRBV5-5 | 11 | CASSSRGEQYF | TGTGCCAGCAGCTCGCGGGGGGAGCAGTACTTC
TRBJ1-6 | TRBD1 | TRBV5-8 | 13 | CASRWDRESPLHF | TGTGCCAGCAGATGGGACAGGGAATCACCCCTCCACTTT
TRBJ1-2 | . | TRBV30 | 11 | CAWSPGGGYTF | TGTGCCTGGAGCCCAGGTGGGGGCTACACCTTC
TRBJ1-2 | . | TRBV2 | 12 | CASRRDLGGYTF | TGTGCCAGCCGACGGGACTTGGGCGGCTACACCTTC